This TCR beta chain is drawn from a study of PD-1 blockade in classical Hodgkin lymphoma. Assay used: immunoSEQ multiplex PCR; TCRdb lists only in-frame clones, some missing. Altogether some 43,000 clones are present, approximately 86% being singletons, with the ten largest covering about 5.9%. Every one of the patients relapsed after autologous stem cell transplantation (brentuximab vedotin exposure was variable). V trimming: 8 bases; J trimming: 8 bases; junction bases outside the gene matches: 8. The CDR3 has 14 amino acids. CDR1 is SGHRS, CDR2 YFSETQ, per germline. The chain has TRBV5-1 and TRBJ2-1; 12 bases map to TRBD2. This TCR was recovered from a human donor with classical Hodgkin lymphoma. Sequenced here: peripheral blood mononuclear cells (PBMCs), sampled before the second cycle of nivolumab. DNA of the CDR3: TGCGCCAGTCAGCAGACTAGCGGGAGCTATGAGCAGTTCTTC. Its translation: CASQQTSGSYEQFF.